Following are 10 T cell receptor beta chains from one sample sequenced in a study of graft-versus-host responses after intestinal transplantation. Method: immunoSEQ multiplex PCR; TCRdb's copy keeps in-frame clones and lacks some. The data contain over 90,000 clones, roughly 93% of them seen just once; the ten biggest clones take up 1% to 1.5%. The antigens for these receptors are not known. Sequencing used unstimulated CD8+ T cells sorted from spleen or lymph node cells, obtained before intestinal transplant. The receptors stem from a human donor who received an intestinal transplant.

The chain couples TRBV29-1 to TRBJ1-2, with 7 bases fitting TRBD1. Unmatched junction bases numbered 3, after V lost 4 bases and J lost 4 bases. Germline CDR1 SQVTM, CDR2 ANQGSEA. This CDR3 has 12 amino acids. The CDR3: CSVGDSIYGYTF. DNA for the CDR3: TGCAGCGTTGGGGACAGCATCTATGGCTACACCTTC.

This chain uses TRBV7-9 with TRBJ1-5; no clear D. The V gene lost 4 bases and the J gene lost 0 bases, with 7 bases spanning the gap. This CDR3 has 14 residues. CDR1 is SEHNR and CDR2 is FQNEAQ in the germline V gene (reference sequence). For the CDR3, the DNA is TGTGCCAGCAGCTCTCTTTATAGCAATCAGCCCCAGCATTTT. This gives the protein CASSSLYSNQPQHF.

The rearrangement links TRBV5-1 to TRBJ2-2, with a possible D match to TRBD1 (5 bases). Per germline, CDR1 SGHRS and CDR2 YFSETQ. The germline V and J ends were trimmed by 2 bases and 3 bases, with 8 bases remaining between them. This CDR3 has 14 residues. In DNA form, the CDR3 reads TGCGCCAGCAGCTTTCGACAGTACACCGGGGAGCTGTTTTTT. Translated: CASSFRQYTGELFF.

The chain is built from TRBV6-1 and TRBJ2-3; 9 bases are shared with TRBD2. Germline V gene lookup returns CDR1 MNHNS and CDR2 SASEGT. J lost 2 bases, V lost 4 bases, and 10 bases had no gene match. The CDR3 is made up of 17 amino acids. CDR3 amino acids: CASSVLWTSDSTDTQYF. The CDR3 region has the DNA TGTGCCAGCAGTGTACTGTGGACTAGCGACTCCACAGATACGCAGTATTTT.

The chain joins TRBV9 to TRBJ2-7; D gene unclear. Germline CDR1 SGDLS, CDR2 YYNGEE. The CDR3 contains 15 residues. V shed 4 bases and J shed 5 bases, with 19 bases lying between them. DNA of the CDR3: TGTGCCAGCAGCTCCACCGGACGTGGGGAACACGAGCAGTACTTC. It encodes CASSSTGRGEHEQYF.

This chain uses TRBV7-9 with TRBJ2-5; TRBD2 agrees at 7 bases. The CDR3 loop spans 15 amino acids. Looked up from germline, CDR1 is SEHNR and CDR2 is FQNEAQ (reference sequence). The V gene end was trimmed by 5 bases and the J gene end by 1 base; junction bases not matched to a gene: 7. For the CDR3, the DNA is TGTGCCAGCAGCCATAAACTAGCGATCCAAGAGACCCAGTACTTC. Encoded protein: CASSHKLAIQETQYF.

This chain joins TRBV4-1 and TRBJ1-1; 7 bases fit TRBD1. This CDR3 region has 13 residues. The germline CDR1 and CDR2 sequences are MGHRA and YSYEKL. Trimming at V came to 6 bases and at J to 5 bases, leaving 6 bases not matched to a gene. CDR3 sequence reads: CASSHRGGTEAFF. As DNA, the CDR3 is TGCGCCAGCAGTCACAGGGGAGGGACTGAAGCTTTCTTT.

The gene calls are TRBV15 and TRBJ2-5; D is perhaps TRBD2 (5 bases). Trimming removed 3 bases at V and 4 bases at J, with 15 bases between. CDR3 length: 15 residues. Germline V CDR1 and CDR2: LNHNV, YYDKDF (reference sequence). The DNA for the CDR3 is TGTGCCACCAGCAGCGGGCCCATGGGGAGAGAGACCCAGTACTTC. It is translated as CATSSGPMGRETQYF.

The rearrangement uses TRBV4-1 and TRBJ1-2, with 8 bases aligning to TRBD1. The V gene end was trimmed by 4 bases and the J gene end by 4 bases; junction bases not matched to a gene: 8. CDR1 and CDR2 (germline): MGHRA, YSYEKL. The CDR3 has 15 residues. CDR3 nucleotide sequence: TGCGCCAGCAGCCCTGAGGCGACAGGGGCCTATGGCTACACCTTC. Translated, it gives CASSPEATGAYGYTF.

The chain joins TRBV2 to TRBJ1-3; no clear D. Trimming pared 3 bases from V and 4 bases from J, leaving 19 bases between. The CDR3 loop spans 17 amino acids. From germline, CDR1 is SNHLY and CDR2 FYNNEI. CDR3: CASSEGRSFRYGNTIYF. The CDR3 bases are TGTGCCAGCAGTGAGGGGAGGTCCTTTCGGTACGGAAACACCATATATTTT.